This TCR beta chain comes out of a study of T cells after posttransplantation cyclophosphamide. Only in-frame clones appear in the TCRdb table, and some are missing; sequencing was by immunoSEQ multiplex PCR. The sample records about 4,700 clones, around 72% being singletons. In its sample, this clone was seen a few times. A far larger clone is one base from this, pointing to a likely read error. The CDR3 contains 13 residues. The V segment lost 5 bases and the J segment 4 bases; nucleotides outside the gene matches: 5. Germline V gives CDR1 SGHRS, CDR2 YFSETQ. Sampled 1 year posttransplant, controls received myeloablative marrow transplants, methotrexate and a calcineurin inhibitor.

The sequencing used PBMCs, collected around 320 days after allogeneic stem cell transplant with calcineurin inhibitor and methotrexate. The V and J genes are TRBV5-1 and TRBJ1-1; 7 nucleotides match TRBD1. The sequence was obtained from a female patient aged 45 to 65 who received an allogeneic stem cell transplant from an unrelated donor, was CMV-positive, and had acute and chronic GVHD. Part of the T cells may come from the graft donor. CDR3 DNA sequence: TGCGCCAGCAGGTTACAGGGGTCCACTGAAGCTTTCTTT. Translating it yields CASRLQGSTEAFF.